The next 6 T cell receptor beta chains were all read from a single sample in a study of human T cells and chemical hapten exposure. The time point is: healthy volunteer bleed at 2 weeks. Sequencing started from total RNA isolated from unfractionated whole blood. TCRdb called the RACE reads again in MiXCR, with one record for every CDR3 protein. Here the sample spans about 45,000 distinct CDR3 sequences, less than 4.5% being singletons. The sequencing input was whole blood. These receptors were obtained from a human donor in good health. Some clones in this sample may be carry-over from other donors' samples.

This chain connects TRBV2 to TRBJ1-5; TRBD1 aligns across 7 bases. The CDR3 runs 14 residues. Losses at the gene ends were 4 bases for V and 9 bases for J; bases not matched to a gene: 9. Germline V gene data show CDR1 as SNHLY and CDR2 as FYNNEI. CDR3 residues: CASSAQGHPWPQHF. The CDR3 DNA follows: TGTGCCAGCAGTGCACAGGGGCACCCCTGGCCCCAGCATTTT. Using reference TRBV2 and TRBJ1-5 for the parts outside the CDR3, the full variable domain is EPEVTQTPSHQVTQMGQEVILRCVPISNHLYFYWYRQILGQKVEFLVSFYNNEISEKSEIFDDQFSVERPDGSNFTLKIRSTKLEDSAMYFCASSAQGHPWPQHFGDGTRLSIL.

This clonotype was observed at least ten times. The chain has TRBV20-1 and TRBJ2-7; D may be TRBD2 (5 bases). This CDR3 spans 13 amino acids. Per the germline V gene, CDR1 is DFQATT and CDR2 is SNEGSKA (reference sequence). V lost 4 bases to trimming and J lost 0 bases, with 10 bases between them. In DNA form, the CDR3 reads TGCAGTGCTACCGGGGTTCACTCCTACGAGCAGTACTTC. Translation: CSATGVHSYEQYF.

The table lists this clonotype with many counts. The chain combines TRBV29-1 with TRBJ2-5, with a tentative D call TRBD1 (6 bases). The germline V and J ends were trimmed by 4 bases and 5 bases, with 17 bases remaining between them. This CDR3 has 14 amino acids. From germline, CDR1 is SQVTM and CDR2 ANQGSEA. The CDR3 spells CSVGYRALVETQYF. The CDR3 DNA follows: TGCAGCGTTGGGTACAGGGCCCTGGTGGAGACCCAGTACTTC.

This clonotype has just a few counts. This rearrangement joins TRBV3-1 to TRBJ2-7, with D unclear. This CDR3 spans 14 amino acids. Germline CDR1 and CDR2: LGHDT and YNNKEL (reference sequence). Trimming pared 0 bases from V and 2 bases from J, leaving 8 bases between. The CDR3 DNA sequence: TGTGCCAGCAGCCAAGAAGGGTTCACCTACGAGCAGTACTTC. Amino acids: CASSQEGFTYEQYF.

At least ten counts were recorded for this clonotype. DNA for the CDR3: TGTGCCAGCAGCCCCGGTCGGACTAGCGGGAGAAAGACAGATACGCAGTATTTT. As protein: CASSPGRTSGRKTDTQYF. This chain links TRBV7-9 with TRBJ2-3; the match to TRBD2 covers 13 bases. The CDR3 consists of 18 residues. Germline-derived CDR1 and CDR2 are SEHNR and FQNEAQ (reference sequence). Losses at the gene ends were 5 bases for V and 3 bases for J; bases not matched to a gene: 11.

V and J are TRBV14 and TRBJ2-1; tentative D call: TRBD2 (6 bases). This CDR3 region has 16 residues. With 2 bases removed from V and 6 bases from J, the gap between germline ends came to 17 bases. CDR1 and CDR2 (germline): SGHDN, FVKESK. CDR3 DNA sequence: TGTGCCAGCAGCCAAAGGGACTTCTGGTTCGTCAATGAGCAGTTCTTC. Its protein product is CASSQRDFWFVNEQFF.